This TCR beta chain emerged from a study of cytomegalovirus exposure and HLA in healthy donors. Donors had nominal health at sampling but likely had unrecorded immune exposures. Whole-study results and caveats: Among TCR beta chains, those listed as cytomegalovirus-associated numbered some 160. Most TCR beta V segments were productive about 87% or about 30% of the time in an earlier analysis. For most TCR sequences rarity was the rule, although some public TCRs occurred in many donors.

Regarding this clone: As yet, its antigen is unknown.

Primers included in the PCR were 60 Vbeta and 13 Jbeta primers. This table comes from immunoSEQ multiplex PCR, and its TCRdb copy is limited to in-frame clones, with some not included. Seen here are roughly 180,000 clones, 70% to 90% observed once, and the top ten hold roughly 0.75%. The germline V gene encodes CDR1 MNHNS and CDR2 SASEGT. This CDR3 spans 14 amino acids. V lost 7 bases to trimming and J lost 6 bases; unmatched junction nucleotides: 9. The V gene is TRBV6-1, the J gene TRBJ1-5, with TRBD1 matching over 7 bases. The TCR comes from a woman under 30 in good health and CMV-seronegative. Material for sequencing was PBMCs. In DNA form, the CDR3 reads TGTGCCAGCACCATGACAGGGCGCGGTCAGCCCCAGCATTTT. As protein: CASTMTGRGQPQHF.